The 8 T cell receptor beta chains listed next were all sequenced from one sample in a study of cytomegalovirus exposure and HLA in healthy donors. The study ran its PCR with 60 Vbeta and 13 Jbeta primers. Produced via immunoSEQ multiplex PCR; TCRdb's table is partial and in-frame only. The repertoire table contains 40,000 or so clones. The sequenced sample was PBMCs. These receptors originate from a male donor in good health and CMV-seronegative.

The V and J genes are TRBV5-1 and TRBJ2-7; possibly TRBD2 for D (6 bases). The germline V gene has CDR1 SGHRS and CDR2 YFSETQ. Trimming took 0 bases from V and 3 from J, leaving 16 bases between them. This CDR3 has 16 amino acids. This chain's CDR3 is CASSLAKRGGVYEQYF. The CDR3 region has the DNA TGCGCCAGCAGCTTGGCCAAGAGGGGAGGTGTCTACGAGCAGTACTTC.

The chain couples TRBV5-4 to TRBJ2-7, with a possible D match to TRBD2 (5 bases). CDR1 and CDR2 from the germline V gene are SGHNT and YYREEE (reference sequence). CDR3 length: 15 residues. Trimming pared 4 bases from V and 0 bases from J, leaving 14 bases between. CDR3 nucleotides: TGTGCCAGCAGCGCACTAGAGTCCCCCTCCTACGAGCAGTACTTC. Encoded protein: CASSALESPSYEQYF.

This clone is deemed medium-sized by its frequency. The V and J genes are TRBV6-4 and TRBJ2-7; 8 bases are shared with TRBD2. The germline gives CDR1 MRHNA, CDR2 SNTAGT. The J segment lost 3 bases and the V segment lost 6 bases, leaving 10 bases of the junction unmatched. This CDR3 has 15 amino acids. CDR3 protein: CASSDKAGEGYEQYF. CDR3 sequence (DNA): TGTGCCAGCAGCGATAAAGCGGGAGAGGGCTACGAGCAGTACTTC.

Here the CDR3 reads CSVESARETQYF. CDR3 sequence (DNA): TGCAGCGTAGAGTCGGCGCGGGAGACCCAGTACTTC. This sequence joins TRBV29-1 and TRBJ2-5; unclear D gene. V was cut by 6 bases and J by 5 bases, with 13 bases left in between. Looked up from germline, CDR1 is SQVTM and CDR2 is ANQGSEA. The CDR3 is made up of 12 amino acids. Together with reference TRBV29-1 and TRBJ2-5, the CDR3 gives the full variable domain: SAVISQKPSRDICQRGTSLTIQCQVDSQVTMMFWYRQQPGQSLTLIATANQGSEATYESGFVIDKFPISRPNLTFSTLTVSNMSPEDSSIYLCSVESARETQYFGPGTRLLVL.

Here the CDR3 reads CASSSEGWAQYF. CDR3 DNA sequence: TGTGCCAGCAGTTCCGAGGGTTGGGCCCAGTACTTC. J is TRBJ2-5 and V is TRBV27, with D possibly matching TRBD2 (5 bases). The CDR3 is 12 residues long. The ends were cut back, 4 bases at V and 9 bases at J, with 12 bases in the middle. Germline V gene data show CDR1 as MNHEY and CDR2 as SMNVEV (reference sequence).

V and J are TRBV5-6 and TRBJ1-2; maybe TRBD1 (5 bases). The germline gives CDR1 SGHDT, CDR2 YYEEEE. This CDR3 has 16 amino acids. V shed 1 base and J shed 6 bases, with 19 bases lying between them. The CDR3: CASSLNARVNVHGYTF. The CDR3 region has the DNA TGTGCCAGCAGCTTGAATGCCAGGGTCAATGTCCATGGCTACACCTTC. Looking up the rest from reference TRBV5-6 and TRBJ1-2 gives the full variable domain: DAGVTQSPTHLIKTRGQQVTLRCSPKSGHDTVSWYQQALGQGPQFIFQYYEEEERQRGNFPDRFSGHQFPNYSSELNVNALLLGDSALYLCASSLNARVNVHGYTFGSGTRLTVV.

The rearrangement joins TRBV6-5 to TRBJ2-2; D not certain. CDR1 and CDR2 from the germline V gene are MNHEY and SVGAGI. Trimming stripped 0 bases from V and 5 bases from J, with 7 bases between. CDR3 size: 14 residues. The CDR3 loop is CASSYSLLTGELFF. The CDR3 coding sequence is TGTGCCAGCAGTTACTCGCTATTAACCGGGGAGCTGTTTTTT.

The chain couples TRBV5-1 to TRBJ2-7; D unclear. Germline CDR1 reads SGHRS; CDR2 reads YFSETQ. The CDR3 loop spans 16 amino acids. Trimming removed 0 bases from V and 3 bases from J, with 16 bases in between. CDR3 nucleotides: TGCGCCAGCAGCTTGGCCTCGGGTGGCTTTCTCTACGAGCAGTACTTC. This gives the protein CASSLASGGFLYEQYF.